These 16 T cell receptor beta chains originate from one sample sequenced in a study of blood T cell repertoires in COVID-19. The method was immunoSEQ multiplex PCR; TCRdb's version includes in-frame clones alone and lacks a portion of them. The sample gives about 200,000 clones, 86% of which show up once; 4.5% to 6.5% is in the top ten. The sample was PBMCs or T cells enriched from blood (not recorded which). These receptors all come from a man between 40 and 49 years old with acute COVID-19.

As DNA, the CDR3 is TGTGCCAGCAGCGTAACAGACAGGGAGAACACTGAAGCTTTCTTT. It is translated as CASSVTDRENTEAFF. The J gene is TRBJ1-1, the V gene TRBV7-6; TRBD1 matches 7 bases. This CDR3 is 15 amino acids long. Germline-derived CDR1 and CDR2 are SGHVS and FNYEAQ. Losses at the gene ends were 5 bases for V and 1 base for J; bases not matched to a gene: 7.

The chain uses TRBV11-3 and TRBJ1-1; tentatively, D is TRBD1 (5 bases). Germline CDR1 SGHNT, CDR2 YENEEA. The CDR3 length is 14 residues. V was pared by 2 bases and J by 2 bases, with 9 bases between. The CDR3 DNA is TGTGCCAGCAGCTTACAGGGTATCAACACTGAAGCTTTCTTT. It codes for CASSLQGINTEAFF. The complete variable domain, with remaining parts taken from reference TRBV11-3 and TRBJ1-1, reads EAGVVQSPRYKIIEKKQPVAFWCNPISGHNTLYWYLQNLGQGPELLIRYENEEAVDDSQLPKDRFSAERLKGVDSTLKIQPAELGDSAVYLCASSLQGINTEAFFGQGTRLTVV.

This rearrangement joins TRBV7-9 to TRBJ2-7, with 9 nucleotides matching TRBD1. The germline V gene has CDR1 SEHNR and CDR2 FQNEAQ (reference sequence). The J segment lost 9 bases and the V segment lost 5 bases, leaving 14 bases of the junction unmatched. The CDR3 length is 15 residues. CDR3 protein: CASSPRRTGVMGQYF. DNA for the CDR3: TGTGCCAGCAGCCCCCGTAGGACAGGGGTAATGGGGCAGTACTTC.

The chain is built from TRBV29-1 and TRBJ2-1; TRBD2 matches at 10 bases. CDR1 is SQVTM, CDR2 ANQGSEA, per germline. The CDR3 has 18 amino acids. Trimming at V came to 5 bases and at J to 0 bases, leaving 13 bases not matched to a gene. DNA of the CDR3: TGCAGCGTTACTAGCGGGAAGTTACATCCTAGCTCCTACAATGAGCAGTTCTTC. Translating it yields CSVTSGKLHPSSYNEQFF.

With respect to this clone: Germline and junction disagree at one end, which may indicate a read error. The V gene is TRBV10-3, the J gene TRBJ2-7, with D uncertain. The CDR3 runs to 14 residues. Germline V gene sequence: CDR1 ENHRY, CDR2 SYGVKD. The CDR3 is CASSQDSSSYEQYF. CDR3 nucleotides: TGTGCCAGCAGTCAGGATTCCAGCTCCTACGAGCAGTACTTC.

J is TRBJ2-7 and V is TRBV28; 7 positions agree with TRBD1. CDR1 and CDR2 (germline): MDHEN, SYDVKM. The V and J ends lost 1 base and 4 bases, in that order; junction bases with no gene match: 7. The CDR3 extends over 15 amino acids. DNA of the CDR3: TGTGCCAGCAGTTTATCCGGGACAGCCGGGTACGAGCAGTACTTC. Translation: CASSLSGTAGYEQYF.

The J gene is TRBJ2-3, the V gene TRBV3-1 (or the pseudogene TRBV3-2); 13 nucleotides agree with TRBD2. V was pared by 5 bases and J by 7 bases, with 9 bases of the junction left unmatched. This CDR3 has 16 amino acids. Germline lookup yields CDR1 LGHDT and CDR2 YNNKEL (reference sequence). CDR3 amino acids: CASSSGLAGVLNTQYF. The CDR3 region has the DNA TGTGCCAGCAGCTCCGGACTAGCGGGAGTCCTCAATACGCAGTATTTT.

The V gene is TRBV28, the J gene TRBJ2-1; TRBD2 might be the D (6 bases). This CDR3 comprises 14 residues. The germline gives CDR1 MDHEN, CDR2 SYDVKM. V lost 5 bases and J lost 4, with 12 bases in between. CDR3 nucleotide sequence: TGTGCCAGCAGTCGCCTAGCGCTTTACAATGAGCAGTTCTTC. This codes for CASSRLALYNEQFF.

V and J are TRBV19 and TRBJ2-1; 11 bases match TRBD2. The CDR3 contains 15 residues. CDR1 and CDR2 (germline): LNHDA, SQIVND (reference sequence). Trimming removed 8 bases from V and 6 bases from J; junction bases left unmatched: 9. CDR3 amino acids: CASGTSGALFNEQFF. The CDR3 region has the DNA TGTGCCAGTGGGACTAGCGGCGCACTATTCAATGAGCAGTTCTTC.

As regards this clone: Other DNA sequences from this sample encode an identical CDR3 as well. V usage is TRBV19 and J usage is TRBJ2-5; possible D gene TRBD2, 6 bases. The length of the CDR3 is 13 residues. Germline CDR1 LNHDA, CDR2 SQIVND (reference sequence). V was trimmed by 6 bases and J by 2 bases, leaving 10 bases between them. The CDR3 sequence is CASSPGLQETQYF. In nucleotides, the CDR3 is TGTGCCAGTAGCCCGGGACTGCAAGAGACCCAGTACTTC.

This chain joins TRBV3-1 (or the pseudogene TRBV3-2) and TRBJ2-1; 7 nucleotides line up with TRBD2. This CDR3 spans 14 amino acids. Unmatched junction bases numbered 8, after V lost 7 bases and J lost 5 bases. Germline lookup yields CDR1 LGHDT and CDR2 YNNKEL (reference sequence). This CDR3 reads CASTASGTNNEQFF. The CDR3 DNA sequence: TGTGCCAGCACCGCTAGCGGAACTAACAATGAGCAGTTCTTC.

The chain uses TRBV11-2 and TRBJ2-1, with 9 bases aligning to TRBD2. This CDR3 has 16 amino acids. Germline trimming cut 4 bases from V and 2 bases from J; bases unmatched to any gene: 6. Germline V lookup: CDR1 SGHAT, CDR2 FQNNGV. The CDR3 bases are TGTGCCAGCAGCTCCCCTAGCGGGGAGGCCTACAATGAGCAGTTCTTC. It is translated as CASSSPSGEAYNEQFF.

The chain combines TRBV5-1 with TRBJ1-2, with TRBD1 matching over 7 bases. The CDR3 is made up of 13 amino acids. Germline CDR1 reads SGHRS; CDR2 reads YFSETQ. Unmatched junction bases numbered 4, after V lost 5 bases and J lost 3 bases. The CDR3 DNA reads as TGCGCCAGCAGGTTTGGGACAGACTATGGCTACACCTTC. Amino acids: CASRFGTDYGYTF.

This chain uses TRBV9 with TRBJ2-2; possibly TRBD2 for D (6 bases). The germline gives CDR1 SGDLS, CDR2 YYNGEE. The ends were cut back, 3 bases at V and 6 bases at J, with 24 bases in the middle. This CDR3 contains 18 residues. The CDR3 here is CASSASGLSPVWAGELFF. CDR3 nucleotides: TGTGCCAGCAGCGCTTCGGGACTCTCTCCCGTTTGGGCCGGGGAGCTGTTTTTT.

The chain couples TRBV9 to TRBJ1-1; D not certain. The germline V gene encodes CDR1 SGDLS and CDR2 YYNGEE. CDR3 size: 13 residues. V was clipped by 0 bases and J by 4 bases, with 7 bases between them. The CDR3 nucleotides are TGTGCCAGCAGCGTAGACGAGGTCACTGAAGCTTTCTTT. Amino acid sequence: CASSVDEVTEAFF.

CDR3 protein: CASSPRGDEAFF. As DNA, the CDR3 is TGTGCCAGCAGCCCACGCGGGGATGAAGCTTTCTTT. J is TRBJ1-1 and V is TRBV27; the D is unclear. The V and J ends lost 6 bases and 7 bases respectively, with 12 bases between them. The CDR3 consists of 12 residues. Per the germline V gene, CDR1 is MNHEY and CDR2 is SMNVEV (reference sequence).